These T cell receptor beta chains were read from a single sample in a study of shared clonotypes between healthy human individuals. The method was immunoSEQ multiplex PCR; TCRdb's version includes in-frame clones alone and lacks a portion of them. The data contain fewer than 1.6 million clones, approximately 98.5% of them singletons. Sequenced sample: naive CD4+ T cells sorted from blood. The receptors originated from a man in his thirties or forties in good health. CDR3s include the opening cysteine and the closing phenylalanine or tryptophan. Each record gives: V gene, clone size, D gene, J gene, CDR3 protein, CDR3 DNA. The D gene is left open where the match is weak. Only part of the rows carry a size: once, few, many, or a class if the clone is expanded.

>TRBV6-4|-|-|TRBJ2-3
CASSESSGRDTQYF
TGTGCCAGCAGTGAAAGTAGCGGACGAGATACGCAGTATTTT
>TRBV11-3|-|TRBD2|TRBJ2-5
CASSPRLAGKQETQYF
TGTGCCAGCAGCCCCCGACTAGCGGGCAAGCAAGAGACCCAGTACTTC
>TRBV5-1|-|TRBD2|TRBJ2-7
CASSLGLAGGPIEQYF
TGCGCCAGCAGCTTGGGGCTAGCGGGAGGGCCCATCGAGCAGTACTTC
>TRBV7-2|-|-|TRBJ2-3
CASSLERTDTQYF
TGTGCCAGCAGCTTAGAACGAACAGATACGCAGTATTTT
>TRBV5-4|-|TRBD2|TRBJ2-2
CASSSGLAGIGELFF
TGTGCCAGCAGCTCGGGACTAGCGGGAATCGGGGAGCTGTTTTTT
>TRBV6-1|-|-|TRBJ2-2
CASTYTGELFF
TGTGCCAGCACATATACCGGGGAGCTGTTTTTT
>TRBV7-6|-|-|TRBJ2-3
CASGEPQSTDTQYF
TGTGCCAGCGGGGAGCCACAGAGCACAGATACGCAGTATTTT
>TRBV5-1|-|TRBD2|TRBJ2-3
CASSLGTSGKITDTQYF
TGCGCCAGCAGCTTAGGGACTAGCGGGAAAATCACAGATACGCAGTATTTT
>TRBV19|-|TRBD2|TRBJ2-5
CASSPRLAGGLYF
TGTGCCAGTAGTCCAAGACTAGCGGGAGGCCTGTACTTC
>TRBV18|-|-|TRBJ2-2
CASSGPQGTTGELFF
TGTGCCAGCTCAGGGCCGCAGGGGACCACCGGGGAGCTGTTTTTT
>TRBV7-3|-|TRBD1|TRBJ2-3
CASSLQGNADTQYF
TGTGCCAGCAGCCTACAGGGGAACGCAGATACGCAGTATTTT
>TRBV15|-|-|TRBJ1-1
CATSIPLGYTEAFF
TGTGCCACCAGCATACCTCTGGGGTACACTGAAGCTTTCTTT
>TRBV10-2|-|TRBD2|TRBJ2-1
CASSGLARTTYNEQFF
TGCGCCAGCAGTGGACTAGCGCGGACCACTTACAATGAGCAGTTCTTC
>TRBV7-2|-|TRBD1|TRBJ1-2
CASSKWTGGDYGYTF
TGTGCCAGCAGCAAATGGACAGGGGGCGACTATGGCTACACCTTC
>TRBV18|-|TRBD1|TRBJ2-2
CASSPRTGVNTGELFF
TGTGCCAGCTCACCTAGGACAGGAGTAAACACCGGGGAGCTGTTTTTT
>TRBV6-6|once|-|TRBJ1-2
CASSLTQGSGYTF
TGTGCCAGCAGCCTCACCCAGGGAAGCGGCTACACCTTC
>TRBV18|-|-|TRBJ2-3
CASSPLGTWKTDTQYF
TGTGCCAGCTCACCATTGGGGACTTGGAAGACAGATACGCAGTATTTT
>TRBV14|-|-|TRBJ2-2
CASSQGYGANTGELFF
TGTGCCAGCAGCCAAGGGTACGGAGCGAACACCGGGGAGCTGTTTTTT
>TRBV9|-|-|TRBJ2-7
CASSVEAGNYEQYF
TGTGCCAGCAGCGTAGAGGCAGGAAACTACGAGCAGTACTTC
>TRBV14|-|TRBD1|TRBJ2-5
CASSLRTGRETQYF
TGTGCCAGCAGCTTACGGACAGGGCGGGAGACCCAGTACTTC
>TRBV7-3|-|TRBD2|TRBJ2-1
CASSASSGEQFF
TGTGCCAGCAGCGCCTCTAGCGGTGAGCAGTTCTTC
>TRBV6-6|-|TRBD2|TRBJ2-7
CASTTSGRSYEQYF
TGTGCCAGCACCACTAGCGGGAGATCCTACGAGCAGTACTTC
>TRBV10-2|-|TRBD1|TRBJ1-4
CASSDIGGGEKLFF
TGCGCCAGCAGTGATATAGGGGGCGGGGAAAAACTGTTTTTT
>TRBV15|-|-|TRBJ1-5
CATSRAHIGDQPQHF
TGTGCCACCAGCAGAGCCCATATTGGGGATCAGCCCCAGCATTTT
>TRBV5-1|-|TRBD2|TRBJ2-1
CASSLFGLASAYNEQFF
TGCGCCAGCAGCTTGTTTGGACTAGCCTCAGCCTACAATGAGCAGTTCTTC
>TRBV7-2|-|TRBD2|TRBJ2-7
CASSLAQGLGSGSGAHYEQYF
TGTGCCAGCAGCTTAGCACAGGGACTAGGCAGCGGGTCTGGGGCCCACTACGAGCAGTACTTC
>TRBV7-2|-|TRBD2|TRBJ2-7
CASSLSPSGSYEQYF
TGTGCCAGCAGCTTGTCGCCTAGCGGCTCCTACGAGCAGTACTTC
>TRBV29-1|-|-|TRBJ2-5
CSVREPRETQYF
TGCAGCGTCCGGGAACCTCGGGAGACCCAGTACTTC
>TRBV5-1|-|TRBD2|TRBJ2-5
CASSFRLAGERGETQYF
TGCGCCAGCAGCTTCCGACTAGCGGGAGAGAGGGGAGAGACCCAGTACTTC
>TRBV7-2|-|-|TRBJ2-3
CASSLEGGRDHTQYF
TGTGCCAGCAGCTTAGAAGGCGGACGGGACCATACGCAGTATTTT
>TRBV7-2|-|TRBD2|TRBJ2-3
CASSLTSGRTQYF
TGTGCCAGCAGCTTAACTAGCGGGAGAACGCAGTATTTT
>TRBV6-5|-|TRBD1|TRBJ2-2
CASSWTGGNTGELFF
TGTGCCAGCAGTTGGACAGGGGGGAACACCGGGGAGCTGTTTTTT
>TRBV5-1|-|-|TRBJ2-1
CASSLVAGNNEQFF
TGCGCCAGCAGCTTGGTTGCAGGGAACAATGAGCAGTTCTTC
>TRBV30|-|-|TRBJ2-1
CAWSVQNEQFF
TGTGCCTGGAGTGTACAAAATGAGCAGTTCTTC
>TRBV5-1|-|TRBD2|TRBJ2-5
CASSPRLAGSETQYF
TGCGCCAGCAGCCCCCGGCTAGCGGGCAGTGAGACCCAGTACTTC
>TRBV6-8|-|TRBD2|TRBJ2-1
CASRVLRGEPAWNEQFF
TGTGCCAGCAGGGTTTTACGGGGGGAGCCGGCGTGGAATGAGCAGTTCTTC
>TRBV7-2|-|-|TRBJ2-7
CASSLTGTPSHYEQYF
TGTGCCAGCAGCTTAACAGGGACCCCTTCGCACTACGAGCAGTACTTC
>TRBV5-4|-|-|TRBJ1-2
CASSKTRDNYTF
TGTGCCAGCAGCAAAACGCGAGACAATTACACCTTC
>TRBV7-2|-|TRBD1|TRBJ1-2
CASSSGQGRYYGYTF
TGTGCCAGCAGCTCGGGACAGGGAAGGTACTATGGCTACACCTTC
>TRBV10-3|-|-|TRBJ1-1
CAISTPSNTEAFF
TGTGCCATCAGTACACCATCGAACACTGAAGCTTTCTTT
>TRBV9|-|TRBD2|TRBJ2-7
CASSVGEGYSFLLYEQYF
TGTGCCAGCAGCGTAGGGGAGGGTTACAGTTTCCTTCTCTACGAGCAGTACTTC
>TRBV30|-|-|TRBJ1-2
CAWSGGRGRNYGYTF
TGTGCCTGGAGTGGGGGACGTGGAAGAAACTATGGCTACACCTTC
>TRBV4-3|-|TRBD1|TRBJ2-1
CASSQDPGQGVSSSYNEQFF
TGCGCCAGCAGCCAAGACCCGGGACAGGGGGTGTCGAGCTCCTACAATGAGCAGTTCTTC
>TRBV5-1|-|-|TRBJ2-3
CASSLARLGGIDTQYF
TGCGCCAGCAGCTTGGCCAGGTTGGGAGGAATAGATACGCAGTATTTT
>TRBV4-3|once|-|TRBJ2-1
CASSQVYQGEQFF
TGCGCCAGCAGCCAAGTCTATCAGGGTGAGCAGTTCTTC
>TRBV5-1|-|TRBD2|TRBJ2-3
CASSLRMASGSSDTQYF
TGCGCCAGCAGCTTGAGAATGGCTAGCGGGAGTTCAGATACGCAGTATTTT
>TRBV10-1|-|-|TRBJ2-3
CASSRLVTDTQYF
TGCGCCAGCAGTAGGCTAGTCACAGATACGCAGTATTTT
>TRBV2|-|TRBD1|TRBJ1-2
CASSEVRAPGQGHGYTF
TGTGCCAGCAGTGAAGTTCGCGCCCCGGGACAGGGACATGGCTACACCTTC
>TRBV4-2|-|TRBD2|TRBJ2-2
CASEVGFRGLANTGELFF
TGTGCCAGCGAGGTGGGGTTTCGTGGACTAGCGAACACCGGGGAGCTGTTTTTT
>TRBV29-1|-|-|TRBJ2-5
CSVYLPGTKETQYF
TGCAGCGTCTACCTGCCCGGGACGAAAGAGACCCAGTACTTC
>TRBV11-3|-|TRBD2|TRBJ2-1
CASSLGTSGSNEQFF
TGTGCCAGCAGCTTAGGGACTAGCGGGAGCAATGAGCAGTTCTTC
>TRBV11-2|-|-|TRBJ2-1
CASSLYRSGRNEQFF
TGTGCCAGCAGCTTATACAGGTCAGGGCGAAATGAGCAGTTCTTC
>TRBV5-4|-|TRBD2|TRBJ2-1
CASSPRRSPGLAGRYNEQFF
TGTGCCAGCAGCCCCCGCCGCAGCCCGGGACTAGCGGGAAGATACAATGAGCAGTTCTTC
>TRBV7-9|-|-|TRBJ1-4
CASSGKKNPGPNEKLFF
TGTGCCAGCAGCGGAAAGAAAAACCCAGGCCCTAATGAAAAACTGTTTTTT
>TRBV6-5|-|-|TRBJ2-7
CASSYGGLLYEQYF
TGTGCCAGCAGTTACGGGGGACTCCTCTACGAGCAGTACTTC
>TRBV7-3|-|-|TRBJ1-3
CASSLTRTGSISGNTIYF
TGTGCCAGCAGCTTAACCCGAACAGGGTCGATCTCTGGAAACACCATATATTTT
>TRBV5-1|-|TRBD2|TRBJ2-3
CASSLAPLAGALHTDTQYF
TGCGCCAGCAGCTTGGCTCCTCTAGCGGGGGCGCTTCACACAGATACGCAGTATTTT